This is a list of T cell receptor beta chains from one sample in a study of shared clonotypes between healthy human individuals. Using immunoSEQ multiplex PCR, the repertoire was profiled, and TCRdb retains in-frame clones only, with some absent. Altogether fewer than 850,000 clones are present, 90% being singletons, with the ten largest covering 34%. Sequenced material: memory CD8+ T cells from PBMCs. These receptors were taken from a man younger than 35 in good health. Some clones in this sample may be carry-over from other donors' samples. CDR3s include the opening cysteine and the closing phenylalanine or tryptophan.

j_call v_call cdr3_aa
TRBJ1-3 TRBV5-6 CASSLSLTVAGNTIYF
TRBJ1-1 TRBV4-1 CASSQERLAGRRMNTEAFF
TRBJ2-7 TRBV5-8 CASSLVGEIYEQYF
TRBJ2-1 TRBV5-1 CASSYRTGRGNEQFF
TRBJ2-7 TRBV12-5 CASGLVRGTESYEQYF
TRBJ2-7 TRBV12-2 CASRLAPCEQYF
TRBJ1-2 TRBV7-9 CASSDPGRIYGYTF
TRBJ2-7 TRBV11-2 CASSFTGYQVEQYF
TRBJ2-4 TRBV2 CASRENPRGPKNIQYF
TRBJ2-1 TRBV9 CASSAGTSGFVLF
TRBJ1-1 TRBV19 CASSIWQNTEAFF
TRBJ2-3 TRBV4-1 CASSQVTMGDTQYF
TRBJ2-1 TRBV25-1 CASSEFGLTSYNEQFF
TRBJ2-3 TRBV7-9 CASSLSAGVGTDTQYF
TRBJ2-2 TRBV11-2 CASSTYDTENTGELFF
TRBJ2-5 TRBV7-2 CASSLLGGGRETQYF
TRBJ1-2 TRBV30 CAWSLREVPAYGYTF
TRBJ1-1 TRBV10-3 CAIRGILSTEAFF
TRBJ1-4 TRBV13 CASSHGQLATNEKLFF
TRBJ2-1 TRBV5-1 CASSLDGTSVYNEQFF
TRBJ2-7 TRBV27 CASRTQGMGSYEQYF
TRBJ2-1 TRBV7-8 CASSTKLAELHYNEQFF
TRBJ2-1 TRBV5-5 CASSSTGAGEQFF
TRBJ1-3 TRBV19 CAGLDRDAGNTIYF
TRBJ2-3 TRBV7-9 CASSLGRGTDTQYF
TRBJ2-1 TRBV28 CASRLGRGSNNEQFF
TRBJ2-1 TRBV13 CASSKGRQGGRHEQFF
TRBJ1-1 TRBV27 CASSLSGYTEAFF
TRBJ2-7 TRBV7-9 CASSPGQGYEQYF
TRBJ1-2 TRBV7-9 CASSLGQGGPYGYTF
TRBJ1-1 TRBV19 CASSPRTEFWNTEAFF
TRBJ2-1 TRBV5-4 CASSLALSSYNEQFF
TRBJ1-2 TRBV19 CASSIFGEGYTF